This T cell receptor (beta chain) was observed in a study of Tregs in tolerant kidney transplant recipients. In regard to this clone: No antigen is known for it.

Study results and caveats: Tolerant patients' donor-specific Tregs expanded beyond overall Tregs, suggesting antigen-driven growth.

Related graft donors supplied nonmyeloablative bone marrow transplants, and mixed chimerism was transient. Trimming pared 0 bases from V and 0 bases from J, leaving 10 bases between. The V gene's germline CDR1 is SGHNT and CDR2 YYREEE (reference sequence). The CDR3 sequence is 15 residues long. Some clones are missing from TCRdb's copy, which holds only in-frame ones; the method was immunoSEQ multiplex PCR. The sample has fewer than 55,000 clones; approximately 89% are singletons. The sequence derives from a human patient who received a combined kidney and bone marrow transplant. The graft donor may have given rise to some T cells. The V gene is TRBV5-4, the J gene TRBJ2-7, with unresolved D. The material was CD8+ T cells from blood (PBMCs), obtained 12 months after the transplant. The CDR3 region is CASSLGAISSYEQYF. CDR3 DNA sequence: TGTGCCAGCAGCTTGGGGGCTATCAGCTCCTACGAGCAGTACTTC.